Following are 31 T cell receptor beta chains from one sample sequenced in a study of T cell responses to AZD1222 COVID-19 vaccine. The assay was immunoSEQ multiplex PCR, and TCRdb's table has in-frame clones only and misses some. The sample contains some 180,000 clones, around nine tenths of which appear only once. Sample: peripheral blood, taken 28 days after the second AZD1222 dose. These receptors all come from an adult who received the AZD1222 COVID-19 vaccine.

The chain uses TRBV11-2 and TRBJ1-1, with TRBD1 identical over 10 bases. Unmatched junction bases numbered 8, after V lost 5 bases and J lost 5 bases. This CDR3 is 15 amino acids long. Germline V gene lookup returns CDR1 SGHAT and CDR2 FQNNGV. The CDR3 sequence: CASSVTGGAGTEAFF. In DNA, the CDR3 is TGTGCCAGCAGCGTGACAGGGGGCGCGGGGACTGAAGCTTTCTTT.

The genes are TRBV5-5 and TRBJ2-3, with 10 bases aligning to TRBD2. V shed 0 bases and J 2 bases; nucleotides not matched to a gene: 3. This CDR3 is built from 16 residues. Germline CDR1 and CDR2: SGHKS and YYEKEE (reference sequence). CDR3 in DNA: TGTGCCAGCAGCTTGGGTCTAGCGGGGGTCACAGATACGCAGTATTTT. Its translation is CASSLGLAGVTDTQYF.

The J gene is TRBJ1-4, the V gene TRBV18; 9 bases map to TRBD1. Trimming removed 4 bases from V and 7 bases from J; junction bases left unmatched: 4. Per germline, CDR1 KGHSH and CDR2 LQKENI. The CDR3 sequence is 14 residues long. The CDR3: CASSRGTGSEKLFF. CDR3 DNA sequence: TGTGCCAGCTCACGAGGGACAGGGTCTGAAAAACTGTTTTTT.

The chain employs TRBV6-1 and TRBJ1-3; D gene uncertain. Trimming left V 0 bases short and J 0 bases short, with 9 bases between. Germline loops: CDR1 MNHNS, CDR2 SASEGT. The CDR3 has 16 amino acids. CDR3 protein: CASSEAWSTSGNTIYF. DNA for the CDR3: TGTGCCAGCAGTGAAGCTTGGAGCACCTCTGGAAACACCATATATTTT.

V usage is TRBV3-1 (or the pseudogene TRBV3-2) and J usage is TRBJ1-2; D is unresolved. The CDR3 contains 11 residues. With 0 bases removed from V and 10 bases from J, the gap between germline ends came to 6 bases. Germline loops: CDR1 LGHDT, CDR2 YNNKEL (reference sequence). DNA for the CDR3: TGTGCCAGCAGCCAAGATCCAGTCTACACCTTC. Translating it yields CASSQDPVYTF.

The chain couples TRBV5-1 to TRBJ2-1; 10 bases align to TRBD2. The CDR3 sequence is 16 residues long. V dropped 4 bases and J dropped 1; count of bases not matched to a gene: 5. Germline CDR1 reads SGHRS; CDR2 reads YFSETQ. The CDR3 region has the DNA TGCGCCAGCAGCCTAAGACTAGCGGGTTCCTACAATGAGCAGTTCTTC. Translating it yields CASSLRLAGSYNEQFF.

Here the CDR3 DNA reads TGTGCCAGCAGCGAAGAACCCTCCCCGGGAGATACGCAGTATTTT. Its translation: CASSEEPSPGDTQYF. The V gene is TRBV9, the J gene TRBJ2-3; D not certain. Trimming removed 3 bases at V and 5 bases at J, with 16 bases between. Germline V gene lookup returns CDR1 SGDLS and CDR2 YYNGEE. The CDR3 runs 15 residues.

The gene calls are TRBV7-9 and TRBJ1-1; D is unresolved. The CDR3 runs to 13 residues. V shed 6 bases and J shed 1 base, with 9 bases lying between them. Germline loops: CDR1 SEHNR, CDR2 FQNEAQ (reference sequence). In nucleotides, the CDR3 is TGTGCCAGCAGTAGAACAGAGAACACTGAAGCTTTCTTT. This sequence encodes CASSRTENTEAFF.

The V and J genes are TRBV3-1 (or the pseudogene TRBV3-2) and TRBJ1-5, with D tentatively TRBD1 (5 bases). V was trimmed by 1 base and J by 2 bases, leaving 6 bases between them. CDR1 is LGHDT, CDR2 YNNKEL, per germline (reference sequence). The CDR3 spans 14 residues. The CDR3 DNA is TGTGCCAGCAGCCAAGGCAGGGGCAATCAGCCCCAGCATTTT. As protein: CASSQGRGNQPQHF.

V and J are TRBV4-2 and TRBJ1-4, with D tentatively TRBD1 (5 bases). The V gene lost 4 bases and the J gene lost 10 bases, with 22 bases spanning the gap. Germline V gene data show CDR1 as LGHNA and CDR2 as YNFKEQ. The CDR3 contains 16 residues. The DNA for the CDR3 is TGTGCCAGCAGCCGCAGAAACAGGAATCACCCTCTAAAACTGTTTTTT. Translation gives CASSRRNRNHPLKLFF.

This clone showed up just a few times. The genes are TRBV4-2 and TRBJ1-1, with D perhaps TRBD1 (5 bases). Between the trimmed V and J ends, which lost 4 bases and 3 bases, there was a span of 9 bases. The CDR3 runs 13 residues. Per germline, CDR1 LGHNA and CDR2 YNFKEQ. DNA of the CDR3: TGTGCCAGCAGCCCCGACAGAGACACTGAAGCTTTCTTT. Translating it yields CASSPDRDTEAFF.

The rearrangement links TRBV6-5 to TRBJ1-1, with 7 bases aligning to TRBD1. The CDR3 runs to 13 residues. Trimming cost V 8 bases and J 0 bases; bases outside gene matches: 3. Germline V gene sequence: CDR1 MNHEY, CDR2 SVGAGI. As DNA, the CDR3 is TGTGCCAGCCAGACAGGGATGAACACTGAAGCTTTCTTT. It specifies CASQTGMNTEAFF.

The chain has TRBV7-9 and TRBJ2-3, with unresolved D. The V gene lost 4 bases and the J gene lost 5 bases, with 7 bases spanning the gap. Germline lookup yields CDR1 SEHNR and CDR2 FQNEAQ (reference sequence). There are 12 residues in the CDR3. The CDR3 coding sequence is TGTGCCAGCAGCTATGTCGGAGATACGCAGTATTTT. Translated: CASSYVGDTQYF.

The genes are TRBV15 and TRBJ2-7; 8 bases agree with TRBD1. There are 15 residues in the CDR3. V lost 5 bases to trimming and J lost 5 bases; unmatched junction nucleotides: 11. Germline V gives CDR1 LNHNV, CDR2 YYDKDF (reference sequence). CDR3 nucleotide sequence: TGTGCCACCAGCCCACGGGCAGGGGGCGTCGACGAGCAGTACTTC. It is translated as CATSPRAGGVDEQYF.

This clone was seen more than once but under ten times. CDR3 residues: CASSDGLSLGNTIYF. The CDR3 region has the DNA TGTGCCAGCAGCGACGGGCTCTCTCTTGGAAACACCATATATTTT. The gene calls are TRBV11-2 and TRBJ1-3, with D hard to call. The V gene lost 5 bases and the J gene lost 3 bases, with 14 bases spanning the gap. The germline V gene has CDR1 SGHAT and CDR2 FQNNGV. The CDR3 sequence is 15 residues long. The variable domain in full, completed from reference TRBV11-2 and TRBJ1-3, reads EAGVAQSPRYKIIEKRQSVAFWCNPISGHATLYWYQQILGQGPKLLIQFQNNGVVDDSQLPKDRFSAERLKGVDSTLKIQPAKLEDSAVYLCASSDGLSLGNTIYFGEGSWLTVV.

The chain uses TRBV21-1 and TRBJ1-5; whether TRBD1, the table's D call, matches the DNA was not checked. TRBV21-1 is termed a pseudogene. The CDR3 length is 19 residues. CDR3 DNA: TGTGCCAGCAGCAAAGCCAGGGGACAGGGGGCCTATAGCAATCAGCCCCAGCATTTT. Its translation: CASSKARGQGAYSNQPQHF.

This sequence joins TRBV2 and TRBJ1-4; tentative D call: TRBD1 (6 bases). The germline V gene encodes CDR1 SNHLY and CDR2 FYNNEI. Between the trimmed V and J ends, which lost 6 bases and 4 bases, there was a span of 15 bases. The CDR3 sequence is 15 residues long. Written as DNA, the CDR3 is TGTGCCAGCAGATTTGGGGGCGCGAGTAATGAAAAACTGTTTTTT. Residues: CASRFGGASNEKLFF.

The sample holds a few counts of this clone. The chain carries TRBV27 and TRBJ1-5, with D perhaps TRBD1 (5 bases). The length of the CDR3 is 18 residues. Germline-derived CDR1 and CDR2 are MNHEY and SMNVEV (reference sequence). V lost 0 bases and J 4 bases, leaving 19 bases between the germline ends. CDR3 bases: TGTGCCAGCAGTTTATCCGGATTAGGGGAAGGCCTTAATCAGCCCCAGCATTTT. Translated, it gives CASSLSGLGEGLNQPQHF.

The gene calls are TRBV5-4 and TRBJ1-1; D not resolved. CDR3 length equals 15 residues. The V gene lost 4 bases and the J gene lost 6 bases, with 19 bases spanning the gap. CDR1 SGHNT and CDR2 YYREEE come from the germline V gene (reference sequence). CDR3 protein: CASSRPDEYVAEAFF. The DNA for the CDR3 is TGTGCCAGCAGCCGTCCAGATGAGTATGTCGCTGAAGCTTTCTTT.

The chain uses TRBV19 and TRBJ1-2; possibly TRBD1 for D (5 bases). Germline V gene sequence: CDR1 LNHDA, CDR2 SQIVND (reference sequence). V was cut by 3 bases and J by 4 bases, with 12 bases left in between. There are 14 residues in the CDR3. This CDR3 reads CASSMGQGLYGYTF. For the CDR3, the DNA is TGTGCCAGTAGTATGGGGCAGGGCCTCTATGGCTACACCTTC.

Points on this clone: The identical CDR3 is also encoded by other nucleotide sequences in the sample. The V gene is TRBV12-3 or TRBV12-4, the J gene TRBJ2-1, with D unresolved. This CDR3 has 11 residues. V shed 3 bases and J shed 7 bases, with 4 bases lying between them. The CDR3 sequence: CASSLGNEQFF. The CDR3 DNA follows: TGTGCCAGCAGTTTGGGGAATGAGCAGTTCTTC.

This clone was recorded a few times. V and J are TRBV7-9 and TRBJ1-6; 10 bases align to TRBD1. From germline, CDR1 is SEHNR and CDR2 FQNEAQ (reference sequence). J lost 6 bases, V lost 4 bases, and 6 bases had no gene match. CDR3 length: 16 amino acids. In DNA form, the CDR3 reads TGTGCCAGCAGCTCCCCGGGACAGGGGTTTAATTCACCCCTCCACTTT. This translates into CASSSPGQGFNSPLHF.

This chain joins TRBV5-1 and TRBJ2-7; TRBD1 agrees at 7 bases. Germline-derived CDR1 and CDR2 are SGHRS and YFSETQ. CDR3 size: 13 residues. Germline trimming cut 3 bases from V and 6 bases from J; bases unmatched to any gene: 6. The CDR3 region has the DNA TGCGCCAGCAGCTATGACAGGGCTGGCGAGCAGTACTTC. The encoded protein is CASSYDRAGEQYF.

The chain combines TRBV4-3 with TRBJ1-3; no clear D. This CDR3 contains 17 residues. V lost 2 bases and J lost 4, with 18 bases in between. Germline V gives CDR1 LGHNA, CDR2 YSLEER. This CDR3 reads CASSQPRGLGWGNTIYF. As DNA, the CDR3 is TGCGCCAGCAGCCAACCCCGAGGACTAGGCTGGGGAAACACCATATATTTT.

The V gene is TRBV5-5, the J gene TRBJ1-5; possibly TRBD1 for D (5 bases). The V and J ends lost 0 bases and 2 bases respectively, with 6 bases between them. Germline CDR1 reads SGHKS; CDR2 reads YYEKEE (reference sequence). This CDR3 is built from 14 residues. The CDR3 DNA reads as TGTGCCAGCAGCTTGGGAGGGGGCAATCAGCCCCAGCATTTT. Translating it yields CASSLGGGNQPQHF.

This clone was seen just once. The chain couples TRBV29-1 to TRBJ1-3; no reliable D call. Trimming took off 7 bases at V and 0 bases at J, with 13 bases between the two ends. There are 14 residues in the CDR3. Germline loops: CDR1 SQVTM, CDR2 ANQGSEA. This CDR3 is CSADMGFSGNTIYF. CDR3 bases: TGCAGCGCCGACATGGGGTTCTCTGGAAACACCATATATTTT.

The rearrangement joins TRBV6-2 or TRBV6-3 to TRBJ1-1, with no clear D. V lost 4 bases to trimming and J lost 3 bases, with 9 bases between them. The CDR3 contains 13 residues. CDR1 is MNHEY, CDR2 SVGEGT, per germline. The CDR3 region is CASSLLGHTEAFF. The CDR3 DNA follows: TGTGCCAGCAGTTTACTAGGGCACACTGAAGCTTTCTTT.

This clone is a singleton in its sample. The chain uses TRBV14 and TRBJ1-4; a possible D gene is TRBD1 (5 bases). The length of the CDR3 is 15 residues. Germline-derived CDR1 and CDR2 are SGHDN and FVKESK. Trimming stripped 0 bases from V and 5 bases from J, with 10 bases between. CDR3 sequence (DNA): TGTGCCAGCAGCCAAGATTGGGGGAAAAATGAAAAACTGTTTTTT. Protein: CASSQDWGKNEKLFF.

The V gene is TRBV29-1, the J gene TRBJ2-5, with D unresolved. V lost 2 bases and J lost 4, with 11 bases in between. From germline, CDR1 is SQVTM and CDR2 ANQGSEA. The CDR3 is made up of 13 amino acids. CDR3 nucleotides: TGCAGCGTTGAACCTCCTTCGTCAGAGACCCAGTACTTC. This gives the protein CSVEPPSSETQYF.

V is TRBV3-1 (or the pseudogene TRBV3-2) and J is TRBJ2-3; 8 nucleotides match TRBD2. Germline V lookup: CDR1 LGHDT, CDR2 YNNKEL (reference sequence). CDR3 length equals 13 residues. Unmatched junction bases numbered 4, after V lost 0 bases and J lost 11 bases. The CDR3 nucleotides read TGTGCCAGCAGCCAAGATACCCTAGCGGGGCAGTATTTT. As protein: CASSQDTLAGQYF.

This clone was observed a few times. This chain joins TRBV9 and TRBJ2-5, with 7 positions matching TRBD2. Germline CDR1 reads SGDLS; CDR2 reads YYNGEE. CDR3 length equals 15 residues. The V gene end was trimmed by 2 bases and the J gene end by 1 base; junction bases not matched to a gene: 5. CDR3 residues: CASSVLPSGQETQYF. As DNA, the CDR3 is TGTGCCAGCAGCGTCCTGCCTAGCGGCCAAGAGACCCAGTACTTC. Full variable domain (missing parts from reference TRBV9 and TRBJ2-5): DSGVTQTPKHLITATGQRVTLRCSPRSGDLSVYWYQQSLDQGLQFLIQYYNGEERAKGNILERFSAQQFPDLHSELNLSSLELGDSALYFCASSVLPSGQETQYFGPGTRLLVL.